The clone carrying this TCR beta chain was observed at least ten times. Antigen unknown. The study's library attached unique molecular identifiers to single cDNA molecules. TCRdb re-derived calls from the RACE reads in MiXCR, one entry per CDR3 protein. The data contain 350,000 to 450,000 distinct CDR3 sequences, roughly 5.3% of them seen just once; the ten biggest clones take up around 2.6%. This specimen belongs to a study of human T cells and chemical hapten exposure. The wider study: Patches that contained 0.01% DPC were applied to the upper back and read at 6 days.

Study outcomes and limitations: TCRs at a frequency above 1 in 1000 stayed unchanged with DPC sensitization.

V shed 0 bases, J shed 11 bases, and the junction held 10 bases outside the gene matches. This CDR3 region has 16 residues. Per germline, CDR1 LGHNA and CDR2 YSLEER. Time point described: pre-sensitization, week 0. Treatment in this sample: therapeutic diphenylcyclopropenone sensitization with weekly scalp DPC. Extraction yielded total RNA from whole blood (unfractionated). The chain combines TRBV4-3 with TRBJ2-4, with 10 bases matching TRBD2. Sequences were derived from whole blood, sampled in connection with sensitization to the hapten diphenylcyclopropenone (DPC). This clonotype was sampled from a woman aged 50 to 65 with alopecia areata. Some clones in this sample may be carry-over from other donors' samples. CDR3 region: CASSQEPGLAGVVQYF. CDR3 sequence (DNA): TGCGCCAGCAGCCAAGAGCCTGGGCTAGCGGGAGTTGTTCAGTACTTC.